This T cell receptor (beta chain) derives from a study of cytomegalovirus exposure and HLA in healthy donors. Study-wide results and caveats: Presence/absence analyses treated sequencing depth as roughly uniform across donors. Researchers catalogued some 160 TCR beta chains as cytomegalovirus-associated.

On this clone itself: As yet, its antigen is unknown.

The PCR employed 60 Vbeta primers together with 13 Jbeta primers. Only in-frame clones appear in the TCRdb table, and some are missing; sequencing was by immunoSEQ multiplex PCR. Of around 180,000 clones in the sample, 60% to 85% were seen once. The sequenced sample was PBMCs. The clonotype comes from a man in his forties in good health and CMV-seronegative.

The CDR3 DNA sequence: TGCGCCAGCAGCCCCTCGGCGGGGGCTGCCAGCGGGGAGCTGTTTTTT. Translating gives CASSPSAGAASGELFF. This sequence joins TRBV4-3 and TRBJ2-2, with D possibly TRBD2 on 7 matching bases. Germline loops: CDR1 LGHNA, CDR2 YSLEER. V lost 4 bases to trimming and J lost 7 bases, with 19 bases between them. This CDR3 comprises 16 residues.